This T cell receptor beta chain was obtained from a study of post-analysis software for immune sequencing data. About the research overall: Disease trajectories encompassed relapsing-remitting, secondary progressive and progressive-relapsing multiple sclerosis. General study points: Multiple sclerosis was associated with a significant reduction in normalized Chao1 diversity relative to controls. Co-batched samples clustered tightly together by F measure. Included in a set of a handful of TRBV segments more frequent in patients than controls were TRBV5-6, TRBV5-1 and TRBV20-1.

cDNA libraries of TCR beta carried unique molecular identifiers. Starting from approximately 0.95 to 9.8 million T cells, the study yielded 500,000 or so cDNA molecules. TCRdb fed the PCR reads into MiXCR, producing one record per CDR3 protein. Here the sample spans fewer than 850,000 distinct CDR3 sequences, about 27% being singletons. Worth noting for this clonotype: Its specificity is not known.

CDR1 SGHKS and CDR2 YYEKEE come from the germline V gene (reference sequence). V lost 4 bases, J lost 9 bases, and 14 bases lay in between. The CDR3 runs to 13 residues. The chain carries TRBV5-5 and TRBJ2-1, with D possibly matching TRBD1 (5 bases). This receptor was obtained from a girl under 18 with multiple sclerosis. Sequences were obtained from blood. The CDR3 reads CASSPLYQGEQFF. As DNA, the CDR3 is TGTGCCAGCAGCCCCCTGTATCAGGGTGAGCAGTTCTTC.